This T cell receptor beta chain appears in the sequencing data of a study of blood T cell repertoires in COVID-19. The wider study: Samples of COVID-19 (acute and convalescent) were obtained from the United States, Italy and Spain. T cells, B-cell-depleted T cells, or PBMCs provided the cDNA or gDNA that served as material.

Germline V CDR1 and CDR2: PRHDT, FYEKMQ (reference sequence). Trimming removed 0 bases from V and 11 bases from J; junction bases left unmatched: 3. This CDR3 spans 13 amino acids. This clone showed up just a few times. In the authors' workflow: Estimated nucleated cell counts came from reference gene primer amplification. Profiling relied on immunoSEQ multiplex PCR, and the TCRdb table lists in-frame clones only, not all of them. V, J and clone size were drawn from that table, and D and trimming were deduced from the DNA. The sample shows approximately 300,000 clones, around nine tenths of them seen only once.

Sequencing used peripheral blood. The receptor was derived from a young man with acute or convalescent COVID-19. The genes are TRBV13 and TRBJ1-2; TRBD1 agrees at 10 bases. CDR3 sequence (DNA): TGTGCCAGCAGCTTAGGGAGGACAGGGGGGTACACCTTC. Encoded protein: CASSLGRTGGYTF.